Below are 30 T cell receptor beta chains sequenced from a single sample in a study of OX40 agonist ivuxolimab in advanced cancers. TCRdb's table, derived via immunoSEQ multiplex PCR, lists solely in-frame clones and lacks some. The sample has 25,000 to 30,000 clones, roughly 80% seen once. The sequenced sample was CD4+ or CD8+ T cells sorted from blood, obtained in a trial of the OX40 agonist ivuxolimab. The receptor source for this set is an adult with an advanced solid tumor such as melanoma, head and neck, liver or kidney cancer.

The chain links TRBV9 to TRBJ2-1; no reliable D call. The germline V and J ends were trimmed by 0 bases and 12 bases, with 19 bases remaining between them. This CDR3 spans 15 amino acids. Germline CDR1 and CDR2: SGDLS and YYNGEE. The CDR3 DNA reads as TGTGCCAGCAGCGTAGCCATAGTTCCACAATCGGGGCAGTTCTTC. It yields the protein CASSVAIVPQSGQFF.

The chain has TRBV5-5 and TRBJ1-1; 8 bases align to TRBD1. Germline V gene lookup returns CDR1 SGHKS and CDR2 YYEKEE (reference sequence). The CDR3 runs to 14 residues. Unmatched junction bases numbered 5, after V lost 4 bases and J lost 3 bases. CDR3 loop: CASSEGQGYTEAFF. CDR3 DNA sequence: TGTGCCAGCAGCGAAGGACAGGGTTACACTGAAGCTTTCTTT.

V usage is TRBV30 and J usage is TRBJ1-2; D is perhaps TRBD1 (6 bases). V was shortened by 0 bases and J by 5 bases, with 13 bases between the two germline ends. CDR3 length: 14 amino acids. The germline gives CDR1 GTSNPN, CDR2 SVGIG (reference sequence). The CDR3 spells CAWSVPTGEYGYTF. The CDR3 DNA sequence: TGTGCCTGGAGTGTACCGACAGGAGAATATGGCTACACCTTC.

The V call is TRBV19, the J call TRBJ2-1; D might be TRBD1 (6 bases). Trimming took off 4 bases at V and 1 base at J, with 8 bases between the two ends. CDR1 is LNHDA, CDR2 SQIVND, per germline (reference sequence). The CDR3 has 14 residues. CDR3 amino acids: CASSRDMSYNEQFF. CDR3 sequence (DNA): TGTGCCAGTAGTAGGGACATGTCCTACAATGAGCAGTTCTTC.

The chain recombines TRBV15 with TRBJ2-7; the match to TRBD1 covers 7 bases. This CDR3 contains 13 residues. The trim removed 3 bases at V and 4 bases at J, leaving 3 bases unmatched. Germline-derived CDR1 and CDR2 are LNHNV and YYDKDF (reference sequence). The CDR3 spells CATSRDRLYEQYF. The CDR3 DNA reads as TGTGCCACCAGCAGGGACAGGTTGTACGAGCAGTACTTC.

Here the CDR3 DNA reads TGTGCCAGCAGTGCGGGACAGAACTACGAGCAGTACTTC. It translates to CASSAGQNYEQYF. The chain has TRBV27 and TRBJ2-7, with a weak D call TRBD1 (7 bases). The CDR3 spans 13 residues. CDR1 and CDR2 from the germline V gene are MNHEY and SMNVEV (reference sequence). Trimming pared 5 bases from V and 3 bases from J, leaving 11 bases between.

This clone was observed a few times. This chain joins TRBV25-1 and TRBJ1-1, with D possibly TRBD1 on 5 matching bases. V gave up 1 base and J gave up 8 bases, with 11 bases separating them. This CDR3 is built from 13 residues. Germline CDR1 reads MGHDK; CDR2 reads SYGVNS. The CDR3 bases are TGTGCCAGCAGTGAATCGGGACTGCCAGAAGCTTTCTTT. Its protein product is CASSESGLPEAFF.

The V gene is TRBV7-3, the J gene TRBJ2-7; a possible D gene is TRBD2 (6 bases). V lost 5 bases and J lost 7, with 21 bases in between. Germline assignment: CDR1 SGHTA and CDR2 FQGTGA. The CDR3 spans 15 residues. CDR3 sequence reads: CASSEGGDRREEQYF. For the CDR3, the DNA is TGTGCCAGCAGCGAAGGAGGGGACCGCCGTGAGGAGCAGTACTTC.

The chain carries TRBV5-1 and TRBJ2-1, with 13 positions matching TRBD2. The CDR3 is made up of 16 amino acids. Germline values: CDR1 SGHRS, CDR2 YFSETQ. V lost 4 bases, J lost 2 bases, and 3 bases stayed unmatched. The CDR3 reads CASSLTSGGTYNEQFF. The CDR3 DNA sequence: TGCGCCAGCAGCCTGACTAGCGGGGGGACCTACAATGAGCAGTTCTTC. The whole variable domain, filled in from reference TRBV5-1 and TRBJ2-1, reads KAGVTQTPRYLIKTRGQQVTLSCSPISGHRSVSWYQQTPGQGLQFLFEYFSETQRNKGNFPGRFSGRQFSNSRSEMNVSTLELGDSALYLCASSLTSGGTYNEQFFGPGTRLTVL.

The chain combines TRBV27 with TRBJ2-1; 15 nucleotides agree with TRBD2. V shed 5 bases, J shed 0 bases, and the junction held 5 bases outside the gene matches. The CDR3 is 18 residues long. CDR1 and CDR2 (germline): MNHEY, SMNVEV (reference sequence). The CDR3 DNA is TGTGCCAGCAGTCTGGGACTAGCGGGGGGAGGCTCCTACAATGAGCAGTTCTTC. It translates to CASSLGLAGGGSYNEQFF.

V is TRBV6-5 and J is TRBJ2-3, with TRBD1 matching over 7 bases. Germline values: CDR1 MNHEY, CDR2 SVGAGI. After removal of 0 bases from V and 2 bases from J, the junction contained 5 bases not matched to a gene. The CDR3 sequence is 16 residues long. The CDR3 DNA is TGTGCCAGCAGTTACTCCTTGGACAGGCCCACAGATACGCAGTATTTT. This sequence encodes CASSYSLDRPTDTQYF.

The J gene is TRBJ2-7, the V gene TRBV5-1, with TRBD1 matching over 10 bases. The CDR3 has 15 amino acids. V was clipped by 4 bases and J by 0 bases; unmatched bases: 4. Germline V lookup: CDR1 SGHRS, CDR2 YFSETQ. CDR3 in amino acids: CASSAGTGASYEQYF. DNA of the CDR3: TGCGCCAGCAGCGCGGGGACAGGGGCCTCCTACGAGCAGTACTTC.

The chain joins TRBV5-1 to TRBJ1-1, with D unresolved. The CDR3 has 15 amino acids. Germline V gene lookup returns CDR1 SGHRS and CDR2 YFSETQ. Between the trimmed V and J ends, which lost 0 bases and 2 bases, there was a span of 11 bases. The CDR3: CASSLEAGYNTEAFF. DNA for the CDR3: TGCGCCAGCAGCTTGGAGGCGGGGTACAACACTGAAGCTTTCTTT.

The CDR3 DNA reads as TGTGCCAGCAGTGAACTCGGTGCGGCCTACGAGCAGTACTTC. This codes for CASSELGAAYEQYF. The V gene is TRBV2, the J gene TRBJ2-7; no reliable D call. CDR1 SNHLY and CDR2 FYNNEI come from the germline V gene. This CDR3 has 14 residues. Trimming stripped 2 bases from V and 2 bases from J, with 10 bases between.

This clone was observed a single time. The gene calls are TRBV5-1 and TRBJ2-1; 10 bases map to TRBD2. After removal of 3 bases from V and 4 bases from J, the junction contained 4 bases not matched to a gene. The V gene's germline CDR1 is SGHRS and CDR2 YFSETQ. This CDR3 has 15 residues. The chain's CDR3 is CASSYERGGYNEQFF. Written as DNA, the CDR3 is TGCGCCAGCAGCTACGAGCGGGGGGGATACAATGAGCAGTTCTTC.

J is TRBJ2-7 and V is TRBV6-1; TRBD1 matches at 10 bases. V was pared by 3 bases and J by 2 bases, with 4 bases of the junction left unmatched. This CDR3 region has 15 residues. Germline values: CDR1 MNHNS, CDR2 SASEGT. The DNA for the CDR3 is TGTGCCAGCAGTGACTCCGGACAGGGGGCCTACGAGCAGTACTTC. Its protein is CASSDSGQGAYEQYF.

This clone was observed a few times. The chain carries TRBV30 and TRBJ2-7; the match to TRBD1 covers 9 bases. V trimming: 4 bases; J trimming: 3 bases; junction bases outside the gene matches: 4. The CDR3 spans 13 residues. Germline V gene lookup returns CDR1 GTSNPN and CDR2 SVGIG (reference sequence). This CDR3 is CAWTPGQGYEQYF. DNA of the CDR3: TGTGCCTGGACCCCGGGACAGGGCTACGAGCAGTACTTC.

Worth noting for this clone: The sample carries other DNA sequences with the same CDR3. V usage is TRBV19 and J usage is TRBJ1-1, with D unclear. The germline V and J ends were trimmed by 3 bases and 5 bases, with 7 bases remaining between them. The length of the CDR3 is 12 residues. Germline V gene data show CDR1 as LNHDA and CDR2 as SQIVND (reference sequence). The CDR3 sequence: CASSIFGTEAFF. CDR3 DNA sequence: TGTGCCAGTAGTATCTTTGGGACTGAAGCTTTCTTT.

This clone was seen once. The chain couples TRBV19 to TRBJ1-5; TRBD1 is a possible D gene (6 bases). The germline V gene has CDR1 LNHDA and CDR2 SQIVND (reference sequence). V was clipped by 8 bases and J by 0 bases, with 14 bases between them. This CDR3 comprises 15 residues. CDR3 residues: CASAPGQLSNQPQHF. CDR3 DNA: TGTGCCAGTGCCCCTGGACAGCTTAGCAATCAGCCCCAGCATTTT.

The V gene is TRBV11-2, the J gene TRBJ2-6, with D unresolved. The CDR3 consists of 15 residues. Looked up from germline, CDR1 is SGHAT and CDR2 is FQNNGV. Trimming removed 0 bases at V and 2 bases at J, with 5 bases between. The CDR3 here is CASSLDRAGANVLTF. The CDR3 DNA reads TGTGCCAGCAGCTTAGACCGGGCTGGGGCCAACGTCCTGACTTTC.

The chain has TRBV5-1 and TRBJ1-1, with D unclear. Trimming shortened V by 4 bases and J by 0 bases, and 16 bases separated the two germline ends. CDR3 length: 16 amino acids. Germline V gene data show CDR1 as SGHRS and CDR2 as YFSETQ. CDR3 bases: TGCGCCAGCAGCCCGAACAATTGGGCGGTGAACACTGAAGCTTTCTTT. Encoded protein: CASSPNNWAVNTEAFF.

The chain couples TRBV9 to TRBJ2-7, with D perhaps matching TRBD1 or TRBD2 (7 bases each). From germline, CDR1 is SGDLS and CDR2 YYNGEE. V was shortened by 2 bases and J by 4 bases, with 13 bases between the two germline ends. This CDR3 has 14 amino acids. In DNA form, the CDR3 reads TGTGCCAGCAGCGTCGGGGGGACAGCTTACGAGCAGTACTTC. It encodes CASSVGGTAYEQYF.

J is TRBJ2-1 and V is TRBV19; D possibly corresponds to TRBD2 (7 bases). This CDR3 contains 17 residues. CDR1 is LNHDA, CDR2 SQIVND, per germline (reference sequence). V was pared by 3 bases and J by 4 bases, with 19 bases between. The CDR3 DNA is TGTGCCAGTAGTATGGAGTACGCGGGGGCCGTATACAATGAGCAGTTCTTC. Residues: CASSMEYAGAVYNEQFF.

The CDR3 protein is CASSETGFGQPQHF. The CDR3 DNA follows: TGTGCCAGCAGTGAAACAGGGTTCGGTCAGCCCCAGCATTTT. This chain connects TRBV2 to TRBJ1-5; tentatively, D is TRBD1 (6 bases). V dropped 2 bases and J dropped 6 bases, with 11 bases sitting between them. The CDR3 spans 14 residues. Germline values: CDR1 SNHLY, CDR2 FYNNEI.

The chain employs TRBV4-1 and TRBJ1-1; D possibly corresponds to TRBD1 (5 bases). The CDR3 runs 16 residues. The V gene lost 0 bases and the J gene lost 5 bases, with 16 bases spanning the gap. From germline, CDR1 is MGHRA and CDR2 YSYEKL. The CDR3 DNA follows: TGCGCCAGCAGCCAAGAGGGGCCAGTTCTTGGTACTGAAGCTTTCTTT. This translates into CASSQEGPVLGTEAFF.

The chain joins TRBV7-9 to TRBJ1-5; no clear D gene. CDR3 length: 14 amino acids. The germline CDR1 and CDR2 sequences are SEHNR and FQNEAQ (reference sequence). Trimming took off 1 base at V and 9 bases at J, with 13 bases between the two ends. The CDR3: CASSLGAGPGPQHF. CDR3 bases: TGTGCCAGCAGCTTAGGGGCAGGCCCAGGGCCCCAGCATTTT.

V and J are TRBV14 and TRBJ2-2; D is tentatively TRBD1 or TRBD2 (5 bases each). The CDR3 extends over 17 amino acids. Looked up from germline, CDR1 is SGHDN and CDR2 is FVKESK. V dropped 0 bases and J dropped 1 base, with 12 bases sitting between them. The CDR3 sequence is CASSQEQSGGNTGELFF. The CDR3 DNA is TGTGCCAGCAGCCAAGAACAATCTGGGGGGAACACCGGGGAGCTGTTTTTT.

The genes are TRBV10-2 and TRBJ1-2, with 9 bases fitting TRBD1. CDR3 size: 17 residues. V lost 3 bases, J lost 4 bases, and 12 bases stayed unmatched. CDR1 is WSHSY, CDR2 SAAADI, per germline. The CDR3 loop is CASSDPSGQGRIYGYTF. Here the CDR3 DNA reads TGCGCCAGCAGTGACCCCTCGGGACAGGGCCGAATCTATGGCTACACCTTC.

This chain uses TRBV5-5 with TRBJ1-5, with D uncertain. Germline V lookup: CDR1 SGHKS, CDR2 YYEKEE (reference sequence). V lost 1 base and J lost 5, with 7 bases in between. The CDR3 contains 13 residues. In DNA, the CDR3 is TGTGCCAGCAGCTTGTGGGGTGATCAGCCCCAGCATTTT. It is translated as CASSLWGDQPQHF.

The CDR3 DNA sequence: TGTGCCAGCAGCTCTCCCAGGGACAATCAGCCCCAGCATTTT. Amino acid sequence: CASSSPRDNQPQHF. The chain joins TRBV11-2 to TRBJ1-5, with D tentatively TRBD1 (5 bases). Trimming took off 4 bases at V and 3 bases at J, with 10 bases between the two ends. The CDR3 is 14 amino acids. In germline, CDR1 is SGHAT, CDR2 FQNNGV.